The table lists the clone carrying this TCR beta chain with a count of one. Its target is unknown. Produced via immunoSEQ multiplex PCR; TCRdb's table is partial and in-frame only. The repertoire consists of around 26,000 clones, with 81% occurring once and the leading ten covering roughly 32%. This sample was taken from a study of OX40 agonist ivuxolimab in advanced cancers. Overall study: Dose-escalation patients had hepatocellular carcinoma, melanoma, renal cell or head and neck cancer. Past anti-PD-1, anti-PD-L1 or anti-CTLA-4 therapy was accepted, and roughly 42% had received some. General observations from the study: Both CD4+ and CD8+ T cell populations in blood had undergone clonal expansion by week 6 at 0.1 to 3.0 mg/kg. CD4+ T cells averaged fewer expanded clones than CD8+ T cells.

In germline, CDR1 is SGDLS, CDR2 YYNGEE. The CDR3 spans 13 residues. V gave up 6 bases and J gave up 6 bases, with 16 bases separating them. The rearrangement uses TRBV9 and TRBJ2-7, with D possibly TRBD2 on 5 matching bases. The material was CD4+ or CD8+ T cells sorted from blood, obtained in a trial of the OX40 agonist ivuxolimab. The TCR sequence derives from an adult with an advanced solid tumor such as melanoma, head and neck, liver or kidney cancer. For the CDR3, the DNA is TGTGCCAGCAAAGAAGGGAGTCCTCGCGAGCAGTACTTC. Protein product: CASKEGSPREQYF.